This T cell receptor (beta chain) was captured by sequencing in a study of cytomegalovirus exposure and HLA in healthy donors. The PCR was carried out with 60 Vbeta primers and 13 Jbeta primers. This table comes from immunoSEQ multiplex PCR, and its TCRdb copy is limited to in-frame clones, with some not included. The sample lists about 130,000 clones, roughly 78% occurring once. This CDR3 spans 15 amino acids. Trimming removed 5 bases from V and 3 bases from J; junction bases left unmatched: 6. The V gene's germline CDR1 is MNHEY and CDR2 SMNVEV (reference sequence). This clone appeared a single time. As yet, its antigen is unknown. Study-wide results and caveats: TCR beta chains numbering more than 150 were designated cytomegalovirus-associated.

This sequence originates from a man aged 25 to 40 in good health and CMV-seronegative. Specimen: PBMCs. The genes are TRBV27 and TRBJ2-3, with 9 bases matching TRBD1. The CDR3 DNA sequence: TGTGCCAGCAGTGGACAGGGGTCTTATACAGATACGCAGTATTTT. Amino acid sequence: CASSGQGSYTDTQYF.